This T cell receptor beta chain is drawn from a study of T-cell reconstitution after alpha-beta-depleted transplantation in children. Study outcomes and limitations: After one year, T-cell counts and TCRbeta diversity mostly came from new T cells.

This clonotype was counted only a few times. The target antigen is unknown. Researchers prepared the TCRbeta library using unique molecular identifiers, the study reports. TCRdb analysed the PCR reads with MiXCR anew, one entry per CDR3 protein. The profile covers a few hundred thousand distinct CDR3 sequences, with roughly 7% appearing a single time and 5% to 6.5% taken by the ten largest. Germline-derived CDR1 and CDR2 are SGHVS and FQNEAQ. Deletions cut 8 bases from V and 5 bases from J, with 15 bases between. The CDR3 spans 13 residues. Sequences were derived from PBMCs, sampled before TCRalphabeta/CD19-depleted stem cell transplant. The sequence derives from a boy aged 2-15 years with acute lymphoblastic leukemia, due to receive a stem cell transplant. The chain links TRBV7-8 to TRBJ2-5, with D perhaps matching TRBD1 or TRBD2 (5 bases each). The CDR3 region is CASGLRVSETQYF. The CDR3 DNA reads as TGTGCCAGCGGACTCAGGGTTTCCGAGACCCAGTACTTC. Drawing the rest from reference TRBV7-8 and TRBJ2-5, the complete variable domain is GAGVSQSPRYKVAKRGQDVALRCDPISGHVSLFWYQQALGQGPEFLTYFQNEAQLDKSGLPSDRFFAERPEGSVSTLKIQRTQQEDSAVYLCASGLRVSETQYFGPGTRLLVL.